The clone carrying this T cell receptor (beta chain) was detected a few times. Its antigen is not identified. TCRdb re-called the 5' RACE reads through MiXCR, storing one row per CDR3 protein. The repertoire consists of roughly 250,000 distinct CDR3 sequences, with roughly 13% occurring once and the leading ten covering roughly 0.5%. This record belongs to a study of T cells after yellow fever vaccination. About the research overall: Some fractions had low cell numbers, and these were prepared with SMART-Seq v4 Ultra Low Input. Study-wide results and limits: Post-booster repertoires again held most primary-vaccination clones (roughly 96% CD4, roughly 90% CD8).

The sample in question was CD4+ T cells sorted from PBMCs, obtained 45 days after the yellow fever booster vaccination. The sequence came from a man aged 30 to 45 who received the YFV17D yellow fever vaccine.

The CDR3 here is CASILQGAGTEAFF. The DNA of the CDR3 is TGTGCCAGCATCCTTCAGGGGGCTGGCACTGAAGCTTTCTTT. V is TRBV7-2 and J is TRBJ1-1; the match to TRBD1 covers 8 bases. The ends lost 7 bases at V and 4 bases at J; junction bases unmatched: 8. This CDR3 comprises 14 residues. Germline CDR1 is SGHTA and CDR2 is FQGNSA.